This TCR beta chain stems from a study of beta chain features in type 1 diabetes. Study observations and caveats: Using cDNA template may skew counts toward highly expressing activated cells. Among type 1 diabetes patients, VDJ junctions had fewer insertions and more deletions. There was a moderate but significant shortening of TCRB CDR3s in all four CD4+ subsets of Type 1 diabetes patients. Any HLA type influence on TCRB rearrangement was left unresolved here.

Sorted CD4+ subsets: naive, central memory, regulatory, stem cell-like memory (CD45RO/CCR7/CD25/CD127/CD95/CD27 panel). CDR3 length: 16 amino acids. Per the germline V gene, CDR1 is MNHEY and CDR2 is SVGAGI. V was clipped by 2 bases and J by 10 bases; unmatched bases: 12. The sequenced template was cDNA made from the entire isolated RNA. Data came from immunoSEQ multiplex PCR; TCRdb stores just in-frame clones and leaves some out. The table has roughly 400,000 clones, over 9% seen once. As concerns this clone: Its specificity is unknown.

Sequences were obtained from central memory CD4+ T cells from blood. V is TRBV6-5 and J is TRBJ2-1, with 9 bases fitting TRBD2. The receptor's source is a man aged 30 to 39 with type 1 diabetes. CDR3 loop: CASSYISGGLAKEQFF. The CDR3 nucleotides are TGTGCCAGCAGTTACATCTCGGGGGGACTAGCAAAAGAGCAGTTCTTC.